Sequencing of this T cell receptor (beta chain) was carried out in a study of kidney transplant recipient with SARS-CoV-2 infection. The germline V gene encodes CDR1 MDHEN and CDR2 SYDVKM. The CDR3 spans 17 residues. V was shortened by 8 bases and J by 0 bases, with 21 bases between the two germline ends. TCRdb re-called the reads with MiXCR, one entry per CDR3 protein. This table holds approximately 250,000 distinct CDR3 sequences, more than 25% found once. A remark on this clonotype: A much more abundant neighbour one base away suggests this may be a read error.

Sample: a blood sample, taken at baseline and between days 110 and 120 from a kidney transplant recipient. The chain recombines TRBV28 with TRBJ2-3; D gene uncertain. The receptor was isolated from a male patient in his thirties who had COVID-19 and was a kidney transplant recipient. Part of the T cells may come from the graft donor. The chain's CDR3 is CASAPLTGQASTDTQYF. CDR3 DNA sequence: TGTGCCAGCGCCCCGCTGACCGGCCAGGCCAGCACAGATACGCAGTATTTT.